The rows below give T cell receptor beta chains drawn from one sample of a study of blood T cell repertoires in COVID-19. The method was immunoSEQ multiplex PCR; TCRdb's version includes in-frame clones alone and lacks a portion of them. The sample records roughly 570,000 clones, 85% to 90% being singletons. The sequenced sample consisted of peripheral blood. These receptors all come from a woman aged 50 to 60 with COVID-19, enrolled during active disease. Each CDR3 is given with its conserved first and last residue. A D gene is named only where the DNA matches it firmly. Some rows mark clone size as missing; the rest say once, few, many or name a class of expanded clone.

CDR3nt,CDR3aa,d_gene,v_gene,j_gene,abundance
TGTGCCAGTAGTATGGGGTATGGTTCATCGGGAAATCAGCCCCAGCATTTT,CASSMGYGSSGNQPQHF,NA,TRBV19,TRBJ1-5,few
TGTGCCACCAGCACCACTAGAACACTCTACAATGAGCAGTTCTTC,CATSTTRTLYNEQFF,NA,TRBV15,TRBJ2-1,NA
TGTGCCAGCGACAGACAGGGAAACTTTGAAAAACTGTTTTTT,CASDRQGNFEKLFF,TRBD1,TRBV9,TRBJ1-4,NA
TGCGCCAGCAGCTCAAGGGACAGAGGGGAGACCCAGTACTTC,CASSSRDRGETQYF,TRBD1,TRBV5-1,TRBJ2-5,NA
TGTGCCAGCAGTCCCCCGGCTGTTGAGGATGACACCTTC,CASSPPAVEDDTF,NA,TRBV6-5,TRBJ1-2,NA
TGTGCCAGCAGTGAAGCGCTTCAATCGGGGTACTCCCGGGTGGCCCCAACAGAGGCTTTCTTT,CASSEALQSGYSRVAPTEAFF,NA,TRBV2,TRBJ1-1,NA
TGTGCCAGCAGCTTATCTTACGAGCAGTACTTC,CASSLSYEQYF,NA,TRBV7-9,TRBJ2-7,NA
TGTGCCAGCAGCCAGGAGACAGCCAGCACAGATACGCAGTATTTT,CASSQETASTDTQYF,NA,TRBV14,TRBJ2-3,NA
TGTGCCAGCAGCGCCGGTGAATCTAGGGGGGAAAAACTGTTTTTT,CASSAGESRGEKLFF,NA,TRBV9,TRBJ1-4,NA
TGTGCCAGCAGTTTTAATATGAACACTGAAGCTTTCTTT,CASSFNMNTEAFF,NA,TRBV12-3/TRBV12-4,TRBJ1-1,NA
TGTGCCAGCAGCCCCCCGGGCAGGGTGGACCACGAGCAGTACTTC,CASSPPGRVDHEQYF,NA,TRBV7-7,TRBJ2-7,NA
TGTGCCTGGAAATCTCCAGTATCGGGGTATCAGCCCCAGCATTTT,CAWKSPVSGYQPQHF,NA,TRBV30,TRBJ1-5,NA
TGTGCCAGCAGCCCACAGGGGGCGGGCAATCAGCCCCAGCATTTT,CASSPQGAGNQPQHF,TRBD1,TRBV7-9,TRBJ1-5,few
TGTGCCACCAGTTCGACGGACAGGGGGGACGAGCAGTACTTC,CATSSTDRGDEQYF,TRBD1,TRBV24-1,TRBJ2-7,NA
TGTGCCAGCAGTTTCACAGGTTTGAACACTGAAGCTTTCTTT,CASSFTGLNTEAFF,NA,TRBV6-5,TRBJ1-1,NA
TGTGCCAGCAGCCTTTCTGTGAGGGACCAAGAGACCCAGTACTTC,CASSLSVRDQETQYF,NA,TRBV7-8,TRBJ2-5,NA
TGTGCCAGCAGCTTGACTGACAGGGTGGCTGGCAATGAGCAGTTCTTC,CASSLTDRVAGNEQFF,TRBD1,TRBV7-3,TRBJ2-1,NA
TGTGCCTGGGCGGTGAGTGGCAGAACTTTCTTT,CAWAVSGRTFF,NA,TRBV30,TRBJ1-1,NA
TGTGCCAGCAGCCAAGGCCCTCCACAGGGGGCGGATTCGGGAAACACCATATATTTT,CASSQGPPQGADSGNTIYF,TRBD1,TRBV4-2,TRBJ1-3,NA
TGTGCCAGCAGTGAATCCGGGCAGGGGGCTGCTGGCAATCAGCCCCAGCATTTT,CASSESGQGAAGNQPQHF,TRBD1,TRBV25-1,TRBJ1-5,NA
TGTGCCAGTACCCCTACCGGAGGGTTCGGGGGCTACACCTTC,CASTPTGGFGGYTF,NA,TRBV19,TRBJ1-2,NA
TGTGCCAGTAGTATACAGGGGGCGATAAAGACCTACGAGCAGTACTTC,CASSIQGAIKTYEQYF,TRBD1,TRBV19,TRBJ2-7,NA
TGTGCCAGCAGCGGGACAGGGGGCACTGAAGCTTTCTTT,CASSGTGGTEAFF,TRBD1,TRBV14,TRBJ1-1,NA
TGTGCCAGCAGCCCGACACGATCCCCTAACACTGAAGCTTTCTTT,CASSPTRSPNTEAFF,NA,TRBV3-1/TRBV3-2,TRBJ1-1,NA
TGTGCCAGCAGCTTTACCCCGGGGGGAGGAGGGGCCAACGTCCTGACTTTC,CASSFTPGGGGANVLTF,TRBD2,TRBV7-6,TRBJ2-6,NA
TGTGCCAGCAGCTCGCCTGGGACATTCGGCTACACCTTC,CASSSPGTFGYTF,NA,TRBV11-2,TRBJ1-2,NA
TGTGCCAGCAGCCCCCGGGACAGAAAGGACACCGGGGAGCTGTTTTTT,CASSPRDRKDTGELFF,TRBD1,TRBV7-2,TRBJ2-2,NA
TGCGCCAGCAGCCAAGAGGTACCACAGGCAAGCTCTGGAAACACCATATATTTT,CASSQEVPQASSGNTIYF,NA,TRBV4-1,TRBJ1-3,NA
TGTGCCAGCAGCTCCCCCAGGGCAGGCGCCAATGAGCAGTTCTTC,CASSSPRAGANEQFF,NA,TRBV28,TRBJ2-1,once
TGTGCCAGTACTTCAACCGGGACAGGGTCAGAGACCCAGTACTTC,CASTSTGTGSETQYF,TRBD1,TRBV19,TRBJ2-5,NA
TGTGCCACCAGCAGTGGACAGGGGAAATGGAGTGAGCAGTTCTTC,CATSSGQGKWSEQFF,TRBD1,TRBV15,TRBJ2-1,NA
TGTGCCATCAGTGAAGGACAGGAGATTCCGACCCTCCACTTT,CAISEGQEIPTLHF,TRBD1,TRBV10-3,TRBJ1-6,NA
TGTGCCAGCAGCTTAGGTTGGGGGCTCAGTGGCTATGGCTACACCTTC,CASSLGWGLSGYGYTF,NA,TRBV7-6,TRBJ1-2,NA
TGTGCCAGCAGTGACTTCGGGACAGGCCGGGAAAAACTGTTTTTT,CASSDFGTGREKLFF,TRBD1,TRBV25-1,TRBJ1-4,NA
TGCGCCAGCAGCCTCGCGGGGCCCGGGGAGCTGTTTTTT,CASSLAGPGELFF,NA,TRBV5-1,TRBJ2-2,NA
TGCGCCAGCAGAGCGGCCCCGAACACCGGGGAGCTGTTTTTT,CASRAAPNTGELFF,NA,TRBV5-1,TRBJ2-2,NA
TGTGCCAGCAGCGGCGGGACAGGGGAGAACTATGGCTACACCTTC,CASSGGTGENYGYTF,TRBD1,TRBV5-4,TRBJ1-2,once
TGTGCCACCAAATGCCCCAAGCTCGAACAGGGCTTGGACACTGAAGCTTTCTTT,CATKCPKLEQGLDTEAFF,NA,TRBV24-1,TRBJ1-1,NA
TGTGCCACCAGTGATGGGGAGCATAGCGCTTTCTTT,CATSDGEHSAFF,NA,TRBV24-1,TRBJ1-1,few
TGTGCCAGCAGGGTTAGCGGGGGGATTTCCTACGAGCAGTACTTC,CASRVSGGISYEQYF,TRBD2,TRBV2,TRBJ2-7,NA
TGCGCCAGCAGCACAGGGAAGAATCAGCCCCAGCATTTT,CASSTGKNQPQHF,NA,TRBV10-1,TRBJ1-5,NA
TGTGCCAGCAGCCGCGGACAGGGAGGCTATGGCTACACCTTC,CASSRGQGGYGYTF,TRBD1,TRBV2,TRBJ1-2,few
TGTGCCAGCTCGCGTGGGGCGCACGGCTACACCTTC,CASSRGAHGYTF,NA,TRBV12-3/TRBV12-4,TRBJ1-2,few
TGTGCCAGCAGCCAAAGACAGGCGAACACCGGGGAGCTGTTTTTT,CASSQRQANTGELFF,NA,TRBV14,TRBJ2-2,NA
TGTGCCAGCAGTGAGGCAGGGGGCGCGGATTCACCCCTCCACTTT,CASSEAGGADSPLHF,TRBD1,TRBV6-4,TRBJ1-6,few
TGTGCCAGCAGTTACTCGAACAGGGGGGCCCGCGGCTACACCTTC,CASSYSNRGARGYTF,TRBD1,TRBV6-5,TRBJ1-2,once
TGTGCCAGCAGTGAGGGGGGGGCCGCGAACACTGAAGCTTTCTTT,CASSEGGAANTEAFF,NA,TRBV6-1,TRBJ1-1,NA
TGTGCCAGTAGTCCCGACAGGGATCAGCCCCAGCATTTT,CASSPDRDQPQHF,TRBD1,TRBV19,TRBJ1-5,NA
TGTGCCTTGGGAGCAGCTTGGAATTCACCCCTCCACTTT,CALGAAWNSPLHF,NA,TRBV30,TRBJ1-6,NA
TGCGCCAGCAGCTGGGGGGTTGATAACACTGAAGCTTTCTTT,CASSWGVDNTEAFF,NA,TRBV5-1,TRBJ1-1,NA
TGTGCCAGCAGCAAATGGGGGCGGGGACTAGCGGATACTAGCACAGATACGCAGTATTTT,CASSKWGRGLADTSTDTQYF,NA,TRBV21-1,TRBJ2-3,NA
TGCGCCAGCAGCTCTAAAGCCTACGAGCAGTACTTC,CASSSKAYEQYF,NA,TRBV4-1,TRBJ2-7,NA
TGTGCCAGCAGCTATCAAACGGGACAGGGGCACACAGATACGCAGTATTTT,CASSYQTGQGHTDTQYF,TRBD1,TRBV7-9,TRBJ2-3,NA
TGTGCCAGCAGTCTGGTGAGCGAGGAAAAACTGTTTTTT,CASSLVSEEKLFF,NA,TRBV3-1/TRBV3-2,TRBJ1-4,NA
TGCGCCAGCAGCTCCGGGACAGACTCTGGAAACACCATATATTTT,CASSSGTDSGNTIYF,TRBD1,TRBV5-1,TRBJ1-3,NA